The 10 T cell receptor beta chains given below trace back to one sample, sequenced in a study of blood T cell repertoires in COVID-19. The protocol was immunoSEQ multiplex PCR, while the TCRdb copy is restricted to in-frame clones and leaves out a portion. The sample includes 35,000 to 50,000 clones, 70% to 90% of them seen just once. Sequenced material: peripheral blood. These receptors all come from a human donor in a cohort sampled during active COVID-19.

This clone was recorded only once. J is TRBJ2-1 and V is TRBV24-1; 9 bases are a match to TRBD2. Germline CDR1 is KGHDR and CDR2 is SFDVKD. After removal of 11 bases from V and 7 bases from J, the junction contained 17 bases not matched to a gene. CDR3 length: 16 amino acids. CDR3: CASSGGGGAGGNEQFF. CDR3 DNA: TGTGCCAGCTCGGGGGGAGGGGGAGCGGGAGGAAATGAGCAGTTCTTC.

The chain links TRBV14 to TRBJ2-5; D uncertain. Trimming shortened V by 6 bases and J by 0 bases, and 11 bases separated the two germline ends. This CDR3 contains 14 residues. Germline V lookup: CDR1 SGHDN, CDR2 FVKESK. In DNA, the CDR3 is TGTGCCAGCAGTCCTAAAGTGTACCAAGAGACCCAGTACTTC. This translates into CASSPKVYQETQYF.

The chain recombines TRBV28 with TRBJ2-6; 8 nucleotides match TRBD2. This CDR3 has 15 residues. Germline V gene data show CDR1 as MDHEN and CDR2 as SYDVKM. The ends lost 5 bases at V and 0 bases at J; junction bases unmatched: 0. The CDR3 DNA follows: TGTGCCAGCAGTAGCGGGGGCTCTGGGGCCAACGTCCTGACTTTC. Translation: CASSSGGSGANVLTF.

The genes are TRBV9 and TRBJ2-1, with 7 bases fitting TRBD2. V gave up 0 bases and J gave up 8 bases; unmatched junction bases: 8. The CDR3 is 15 residues long. CDR1 and CDR2 from the germline V gene are SGDLS and YYNGEE. CDR3 sequence: CASSVADRLADEQFF. The DNA for the CDR3 is TGTGCCAGCAGCGTAGCCGATAGACTAGCCGATGAGCAGTTCTTC.

This chain links TRBV6-7 with TRBJ2-1; 13 bases match TRBD2. TRBV6-7 is identified as an open reading frame with a role that is uncertain. The CDR3 is 17 amino acids. Losses at the gene ends were 7 bases for V and 5 bases for J; bases not matched to a gene: 11. CDR3 DNA: TGTGCCAGCAAGAATCCGGGACTAGCGGGAACTAACAATGAGCAGTTCTTC. Protein: CASKNPGLAGTNNEQFF.

This chain uses TRBV10-2 with TRBJ2-3; TRBD2 might be the D (5 bases). CDR3 length: 13 residues. CDR1 and CDR2 (germline): WSHSY, SAAADI. Trimming shortened V by 2 bases and J by 9 bases, and 12 bases separated the two germline ends. CDR3 region: CASSESRRLTQYF. CDR3 in DNA: TGCGCCAGCAGTGAGAGTCGGAGGTTAACGCAGTATTTT.

The chain joins TRBV2 to TRBJ1-2; D possibly corresponds to TRBD1 (6 bases). Trimming left V 6 bases short and J 0 bases short, with 17 bases between. The CDR3 runs 16 residues. Germline V lookup: CDR1 SNHLY, CDR2 FYNNEI. CDR3 in DNA: TGTGCCAGCAGGGGGGGGGCAGGGAGAGCTAACTATGGCTACACCTTC. It specifies CASRGGAGRANYGYTF.

The rearrangement links TRBV27 to TRBJ2-1; the D gene is possibly TRBD2 (6 bases). Germline CDR1 is MNHEY and CDR2 is SMNVEV (reference sequence). The CDR3 has 17 residues. Trimming took 2 bases from V and 8 from J, leaving 22 bases between them. CDR3 sequence reads: CASSLPQTSGRGDEQFF. CDR3 DNA: TGTGCCAGCAGTTTACCCCAGACTAGTGGGAGAGGCGATGAGCAGTTCTTC.

V gene TRBV19 combines with J gene TRBJ1-1, with D maybe TRBD1 (5 bases). Per the germline V gene, CDR1 is LNHDA and CDR2 is SQIVND (reference sequence). V dropped 3 bases and J dropped 2 bases, with 10 bases sitting between them. The CDR3 contains 14 residues. CDR3: CASSIRDSNTEAFF. The CDR3 bases are TGTGCCAGTAGTATCCGGGACTCTAACACTGAAGCTTTCTTT. Supplemented by reference TRBV19 and TRBJ1-1, the full variable domain reads DGGITQSPKYLFRKEGQNVTLSCEQNLNHDAMYWYRQDPGQGLRLIYYSQIVNDFQKGDIAEGYSVSREKKESFPLTVTSAQKNPTAFYLCASSIRDSNTEAFFGQGTRLTVV.

J is TRBJ2-7 and V is TRBV11-2; D gene unclear. The CDR3 is made up of 13 amino acids. The germline CDR1 and CDR2 sequences are SGHAT and FQNNGV. V was cut by 2 bases and J by 5 bases, with 10 bases left in between. The CDR3 is CASSLQLGDEQYF. In nucleotides, the CDR3 is TGTGCCAGCAGCTTACAACTGGGCGACGAGCAGTACTTC.